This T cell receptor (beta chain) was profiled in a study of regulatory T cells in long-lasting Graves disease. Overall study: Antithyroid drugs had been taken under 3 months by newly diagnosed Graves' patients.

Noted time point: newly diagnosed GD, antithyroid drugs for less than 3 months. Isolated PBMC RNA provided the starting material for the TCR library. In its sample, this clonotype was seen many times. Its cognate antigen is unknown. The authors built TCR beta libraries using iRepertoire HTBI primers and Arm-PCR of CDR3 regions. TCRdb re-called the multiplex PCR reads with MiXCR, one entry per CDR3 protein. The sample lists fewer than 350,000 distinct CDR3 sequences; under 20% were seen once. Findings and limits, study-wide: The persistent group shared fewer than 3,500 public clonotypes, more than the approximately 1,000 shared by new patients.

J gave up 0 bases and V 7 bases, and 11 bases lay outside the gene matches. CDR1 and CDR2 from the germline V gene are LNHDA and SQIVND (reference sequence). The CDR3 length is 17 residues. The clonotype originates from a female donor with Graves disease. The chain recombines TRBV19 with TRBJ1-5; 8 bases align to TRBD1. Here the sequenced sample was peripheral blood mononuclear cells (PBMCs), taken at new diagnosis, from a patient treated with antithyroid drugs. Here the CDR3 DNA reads TGTGCCAGTAAACGGACAGGGTTGATGGATAGCAATCAGCCCCAGCATTTT. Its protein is CASKRTGLMDSNQPQHF.